Following are 18 T cell receptor beta chains from one sample sequenced in a study of blood T cell repertoires in COVID-19. Generated by immunoSEQ multiplex PCR, the TCRdb table keeps only in-frame clones and is missing some. The sample holds some 250,000 clones, 70% to 90% seen once. Source material: peripheral blood. These receptors originate from a man aged 25 to 40 who had recovered from COVID-19.

V gene TRBV7-9 combines with J gene TRBJ1-5; D gene ambiguous. The CDR3 runs 18 residues. The germline gives CDR1 SEHNR, CDR2 FQNEAQ (reference sequence). Trimming removed 1 base from V and 2 bases from J, with 18 bases in between. In DNA, the CDR3 is TGTGCCAGCAGCTTAGAGGTGTACCCCGGGGTGGGCAATCAGCCCCAGCATTTT. Translating it yields CASSLEVYPGVGNQPQHF.

The rearrangement uses TRBV27 and TRBJ2-1; TRBD2 might be the D (5 bases). The CDR3 totals 14 residues. V was clipped by 0 bases and J by 9 bases, with 12 bases between them. Germline CDR1 is MNHEY and CDR2 is SMNVEV (reference sequence). The CDR3 is CASSLSPPLVEQFF. CDR3 nucleotides: TGTGCCAGCAGTTTATCTCCCCCACTAGTTGAGCAGTTCTTC.

This clone was recorded a few times. This sequence joins TRBV7-9 and TRBJ2-5; TRBD2 is a possible D gene (6 bases). The CDR3 has 14 residues. V dropped 5 bases and J dropped 7 bases, with 17 bases sitting between them. Germline V gene sequence: CDR1 SEHNR, CDR2 FQNEAQ (reference sequence). The CDR3 DNA is TGTGCCAGCAGCCGGAGGGACGGTTCGACGACCCAGTACTTC. Protein: CASSRRDGSTTQYF.

The CDR3 spells CASSSGAGIEIYGYTF. Written as DNA, the CDR3 is TGTGCCAGCAGCTCTGGGGCGGGAATCGAGATCTATGGCTACACCTTC. The chain couples TRBV5-5 to TRBJ1-2, with D maybe TRBD1 (5 bases). The V gene's germline CDR1 is SGHKS and CDR2 YYEKEE (reference sequence). Trimming removed 3 bases from V and 4 bases from J, with 19 bases in between. The CDR3 covers 16 residues.

The chain employs TRBV6-2 or TRBV6-3 and TRBJ1-1; tentatively, D is TRBD1 (6 bases). Germline V CDR1 and CDR2: MNHEY, SVGEGT. V was clipped by 6 bases and J by 5 bases, with 10 bases between them. There are 12 residues in the CDR3. This chain's CDR3 is CASSWDKTEAFF. CDR3 DNA: TGTGCCAGCAGCTGGGACAAAACTGAAGCTTTCTTT.

The chain uses TRBV19 and TRBJ2-2, with D perhaps matching TRBD1 (6 bases). The V gene's germline CDR1 is LNHDA and CDR2 SQIVND (reference sequence). V was trimmed by 3 bases and J by 0 bases, leaving 14 bases between them. The CDR3 has 17 residues. The CDR3 nucleotides are TGTGCCAGTAGTATCGCCTGGGACATCGCGAACACCGGGGAGCTGTTTTTT. It yields the protein CASSIAWDIANTGELFF.

The genes are TRBV7-2 and TRBJ1-5, with D possibly being TRBD1 (6 bases). The CDR3 has 15 residues. The ends were cut back, 5 bases at V and 5 bases at J, with 16 bases in the middle. The V gene's germline CDR1 is SGHTA and CDR2 FQGNSA. CDR3 sequence reads: CASSQKQGTYQPQHF. The CDR3 coding sequence is TGTGCCAGCAGCCAGAAACAGGGTACCTATCAGCCCCAGCATTTT.

The CDR3 DNA is TGCAGCGTTGATAGTCCGGACAGGGTGTATGGCTACACCTTC. This gives the protein CSVDSPDRVYGYTF. The chain carries TRBV29-1 and TRBJ1-2; 8 bases agree with TRBD1. Germline values: CDR1 SQVTM, CDR2 ANQGSEA. This CDR3 has 14 residues. The V gene end was trimmed by 3 bases and the J gene end by 5 bases; junction bases not matched to a gene: 8.

This chain connects TRBV6-5 to TRBJ1-2; 7 bases agree with TRBD1. Germline V gene lookup returns CDR1 MNHEY and CDR2 SVGAGI. V dropped 8 bases and J dropped 8; count of bases not matched to a gene: 11. The CDR3 runs to 13 residues. Written as DNA, the CDR3 is TGTGCCAGCTACCTGACAGGGTTGAAAGGCTACACCTTC. This translates into CASYLTGLKGYTF.

J is TRBJ2-7 and V is TRBV5-1; D gene ambiguous. Between the trimmed V and J ends, which lost 0 bases and 5 bases, there was a span of 15 bases. The germline V gene has CDR1 SGHRS and CDR2 YFSETQ. This CDR3 is 15 amino acids long. CDR3 DNA sequence: TGCGCCAGCAGCTTGGAACGTTATAGTAGCCACGAGCAGTACTTC. As protein: CASSLERYSSHEQYF.

This clone was seen just once. This chain joins TRBV2 and TRBJ1-5, with 7 bases that match TRBD1. Trimming took 7 bases from V and 7 from J; bases not matched to a gene: 13. Germline CDR1 is SNHLY and CDR2 is FYNNEI. The CDR3 runs 15 residues. The CDR3 sequence is CASNYEGANYQPQHF. The CDR3 nucleotides read TGTGCCAGCAATTACGAGGGGGCTAATTACCAGCCCCAGCATTTT. The variable domain in full, completed from reference TRBV2 and TRBJ1-5, reads EPEVTQTPSHQVTQMGQEVILRCVPISNHLYFYWYRQILGQKVEFLVSFYNNEISEKSEIFDDQFSVERPDGSNFTLKIRSTKLEDSAMYFCASNYEGANYQPQHFGDGTRLSIL.

The gene calls are TRBV5-1 and TRBJ1-1; TRBD1 might be the D (5 bases). The CDR3 runs 16 residues. V gave up 5 bases and J gave up 2 bases, with 19 bases separating them. Germline V CDR1 and CDR2: SGHRS, YFSETQ. As DNA, the CDR3 is TGCGCCAGCAGAAATAACCAGGGTTTGAAAAACACTGAAGCTTTCTTT. Amino acid sequence: CASRNNQGLKNTEAFF.

A few counts support this clone. This chain connects TRBV3-1 (or the pseudogene TRBV3-2) to TRBJ1-5; possibly TRBD1 for D (6 bases). Germline CDR1 and CDR2: LGHDT and YNNKEL (reference sequence). Trimming left V 1 base short and J 7 bases short, with 11 bases between. This CDR3 has 14 amino acids. The CDR3 DNA sequence: TGTGCCAGCAGCCAAGCGTCAGGGGTACAGCCCCAGCATTTT. This encodes CASSQASGVQPQHF.

This clone was counted once. The chain joins TRBV27 to TRBJ2-3; 8 bases align to TRBD1. The J segment lost 2 bases and the V segment lost 8 bases, leaving 6 bases of the junction unmatched. Germline V CDR1 and CDR2: MNHEY, SMNVEV (reference sequence). The length of the CDR3 is 14 residues. The CDR3 coding sequence is TGTGCCAGCCATGGACAGGGTACCACAGATACGCAGTATTTT. Translating it yields CASHGQGTTDTQYF.

This clone showed up just once. The chain has TRBV19 and TRBJ1-4; maybe TRBD1 (5 bases). Trimming pared 5 bases from V and 6 bases from J, leaving 10 bases between. This CDR3 spans 13 amino acids. Germline loops: CDR1 LNHDA, CDR2 SQIVND (reference sequence). In nucleotides, the CDR3 is TGTGCCAGTAGTCAGGGTTGGGATGAAAAACTGTTTTTT. As protein: CASSQGWDEKLFF.

As concerns this clone: Other DNA sequences in the sample encode the same CDR3. The chain couples TRBV6-5 to TRBJ1-2; D is ambiguous. CDR1 is MNHEY and CDR2 is SVGAGI in the germline V gene. This CDR3 comprises 13 residues. Trimming pared 6 bases from V and 3 bases from J, leaving 11 bases between. CDR3 in amino acids: CASRLDRDYGYTF. DNA of the CDR3: TGTGCCAGCAGGCTCGACCGGGACTATGGCTACACCTTC.

The gene calls are TRBV5-8 and TRBJ2-5, with TRBD2 matching 13 bases. Germline CDR1 and CDR2: SGHTS and YDEGEE. V lost 0 bases to trimming and J lost 2 bases; unmatched junction nucleotides: 7. This CDR3 has 18 residues. In nucleotides, the CDR3 is TGTGCCAGCAGCTTGGATTGGGGGACTAGCGGGGAACAAGAGACCCAGTACTTC. As protein: CASSLDWGTSGEQETQYF.

The chain combines TRBV5-4 with TRBJ1-1; D might be TRBD1 (6 bases). This CDR3 has 15 amino acids. Trimming pared 3 bases from V and 1 base from J, leaving 13 bases between. CDR1 SGHNT and CDR2 YYREEE come from the germline V gene (reference sequence). The CDR3 loop is CASSSRTGPNTEAFF. For the CDR3, the DNA is TGTGCCAGCAGCTCTAGAACAGGGCCGAACACTGAAGCTTTCTTT.